This note documents a single T cell receptor (beta chain) sequence. Per the original methods: Reference gene primers were amplified, and this amplification served to estimate nucleated cell counts. TCRdb keeps only in-frame clones here, not all; method: immunoSEQ multiplex PCR. V and J calls and clone size are those listed in that table; D and trimming were worked out from the DNA. The sample carries about 45,000 clones, more than 85% recorded once. The data were obtained in a study of blood T cell repertoires in COVID-19. Study information: Italy, Spain and the United States were the sources of the convalescent and acute COVID-19 samples. T cells, B-cell-depleted T cells, or PBMCs supplied cDNA or gDNA.

Germline values: CDR1 KGHSH, CDR2 LQKENI. V shed 1 base and J shed 4 bases, with 7 bases lying between them. The CDR3 loop spans 14 amino acids. The clonotype comes from a human donor in a cohort sampled during active COVID-19. The gene calls are TRBV18 and TRBJ1-4; D unresolved. Sequencing was carried out using peripheral blood. Here the CDR3 DNA reads TGTGCCAGCTCACCACGGGCCGTTAATGAAAAACTGTTTTTT. This encodes CASSPRAVNEKLFF.